The next 12 T cell receptor beta chains were all read from a single sample in a study of cytomegalovirus exposure and HLA in healthy donors. Generated by immunoSEQ multiplex PCR, the TCRdb table keeps only in-frame clones and is missing some. This sample yields about 65,000 clones, of which roughly nine tenths are seen a single time; 1.3% belongs to the top ten. Material: PBMCs. These receptors were obtained from a woman aged 18-35 years in good health and CMV-seronegative.

This clone was seen a single time. The chain links TRBV7-3 to TRBJ1-1; no firm D call. CDR1 is SGHTA and CDR2 is FQGTGA in the germline V gene. This CDR3 contains 13 residues. With 3 bases removed from V and 0 bases from J, the gap between germline ends came to 5 bases. The CDR3 is CASSFQMNTEAFF. The CDR3 DNA reads TGTGCCAGCAGCTTTCAGATGAACACTGAAGCTTTCTTT.

In its sample, this clone was seen many times. The chain joins TRBV6-5 to TRBJ1-1; 8 nucleotides match TRBD1. The junction had 11 bases not matched to a gene; V was cut back by 6 bases and J by 5 bases. The CDR3 extends over 15 amino acids. Germline lookup yields CDR1 MNHEY and CDR2 SVGAGI. The CDR3: CASRRRQGAKTEAFF. DNA for the CDR3: TGTGCCAGCAGACGCCGCCAGGGGGCTAAGACTGAAGCTTTCTTT.

The chain recombines TRBV15 with TRBJ2-1; 13 bases match TRBD2. The CDR3 is 16 amino acids. The germline V gene has CDR1 LNHNV and CDR2 YYDKDF (reference sequence). The V and J ends lost 3 bases and 8 bases, in that order; junction bases with no gene match: 7. The CDR3 nucleotides are TGTGCCACCAGCAGCGATCGGACTAGCGGGGGCGATGAGCAGTTCTTC. Protein: CATSSDRTSGGDEQFF.

The J gene is TRBJ2-2, the V gene TRBV6-6; 9 positions agree with TRBD1. Germline assignment: CDR1 MNHNY and CDR2 SVGAGI (reference sequence). The V gene end was trimmed by 7 bases and the J gene end by 4 bases; junction bases not matched to a gene: 7. This CDR3 is built from 15 residues. The CDR3 loop is CASITTGGGTGELFF. In DNA, the CDR3 is TGTGCCAGCATTACCACAGGGGGCGGCACCGGGGAGCTGTTTTTT.

The CDR3 DNA follows: TGTGCCAGCAGCCAAGATCAGGCAGGGGGACACTACGAGCAGTACTTC. Protein product: CASSQDQAGGHYEQYF. This rearrangement joins TRBV4-2 to TRBJ2-7; 7 bases match TRBD1. The CDR3 sequence is 16 residues long. CDR1 and CDR2 from the germline V gene are LGHNA and YNFKEQ. V shed 0 bases and J 3 bases; nucleotides not matched to a gene: 8.

This chain links TRBV5-8 with TRBJ1-2; 8 positions agree with TRBD1. Germline CDR1 SGHTS, CDR2 YDEGEE. This CDR3 is 14 amino acids long. The ends lost 4 bases at V and 2 bases at J; junction bases unmatched: 4. CDR3 in amino acids: CASSGWTGNYGYTF. CDR3 nucleotides: TGTGCCAGCAGCGGATGGACAGGGAACTATGGCTACACCTTC.

The chain carries TRBV30 and TRBJ2-1; a weak D match, TRBD1 (6 bases). The CDR3 length is 15 residues. The V gene lost 2 bases and the J gene lost 4 bases, with 15 bases spanning the gap. Per the germline V gene, CDR1 is GTSNPN and CDR2 is SVGIG (reference sequence). The DNA for the CDR3 is TGTGCCTGGAGTCTGGGGGCTGGGGTGTACAATGAGCAGTTCTTC. Translation gives CAWSLGAGVYNEQFF.

The J gene is TRBJ1-1, the V gene TRBV15; D remains unclear. The V gene lost 4 bases and the J gene lost 0 bases, with 9 bases spanning the gap. From germline, CDR1 is LNHNV and CDR2 YYDKDF (reference sequence). CDR3 size: 14 residues. The CDR3 spells CATSKEVMNTEAFF. In DNA, the CDR3 is TGTGCCACCAGCAAGGAGGTAATGAACACTGAAGCTTTCTTT. The whole variable domain, remainder taken from reference TRBV15 and TRBJ1-1, is DAMVIQNPRYQVTQFGKPVTLSCSQTLNHNVMYWYQQKSSQAPKLLFHYYDKDFNNEADTPDNFQSRRPNTSFCFLDIRSPGLGDTAMYLCATSKEVMNTEAFFGQGTRLTVV.

J is TRBJ1-4 and V is TRBV6-6; D not resolved. The V gene's germline CDR1 is MNHNY and CDR2 SVGAGI (reference sequence). The CDR3 is made up of 16 amino acids. Trimming took off 2 bases at V and 4 bases at J, with 14 bases between the two ends. CDR3 coding DNA: TGTGCCAGCAGTTACCCCGGCCAGCGCCTTAATGAAAAACTGTTTTTT. Translation gives CASSYPGQRLNEKLFF.

V usage is TRBV4-3 and J usage is TRBJ1-3, with D perhaps matching TRBD1 (6 bases). The V and J ends lost 0 bases and 4 bases respectively, with 10 bases between them. CDR1 is LGHNA, CDR2 YSLEER, per germline. CDR3 length: 15 amino acids. The CDR3 region is CASSQEGAVGNTIYF. Here the CDR3 DNA reads TGCGCCAGCAGCCAAGAGGGGGCCGTCGGAAACACCATATATTTT.

The genes are TRBV7-9 and TRBJ1-1; no clear D. Germline CDR1 and CDR2: SEHNR and FQNEAQ (reference sequence). The ends were cut back, 4 bases at V and 0 bases at J, with 6 bases in the middle. CDR3 length: 13 residues. In DNA form, the CDR3 reads TGTGCCAGCAGCTCGACACTGAACACTGAAGCTTTCTTT. Its protein product is CASSSTLNTEAFF.

The J gene is TRBJ1-5, the V gene TRBV19, with 8 bases that match TRBD1. V shed 6 bases and J 2 bases; nucleotides not matched to a gene: 9. Per the germline V gene, CDR1 is LNHDA and CDR2 is SQIVND (reference sequence). The CDR3 totals 16 residues. The CDR3 sequence is CASSPGGSSGNQPQHF. CDR3 nucleotide sequence: TGTGCCAGTAGCCCAGGGGGCTCTTCGGGCAATCAGCCCCAGCATTTT.